This entry describes one TCR beta chain. No antigen is known for it. The data originate from a study of cytomegalovirus exposure and HLA in healthy donors. Each donor was nominally healthy when sampled (though unrecorded immune exposures were likely). Amplification used 60 Vbeta primers and 13 Jbeta primers. Some clones are missing from TCRdb's copy, which holds only in-frame ones; the method was immunoSEQ multiplex PCR. This repertoire shows about 110,000 clones, approximately 80% found once; its top ten account for more than 2%. The study's findings and limits: Reports showed the classifier diagnosing cytomegalovirus status with high specificity and sensitivity.

The CDR3 spans 14 residues. CDR1 is MDHEN, CDR2 SYDVKM, per germline. With 3 bases removed from V and 11 bases from J, the gap between germline ends came to 14 bases. The sequencing sample was made of PBMCs. The chain has TRBV28 and TRBJ1-6; D possibly corresponds to TRBD1 (6 bases). The receptor was derived from a woman aged 25 to 39 in good health and CMV-seronegative. DNA for the CDR3: TGTGCCAGCAGTTTGGGAGACAGGCAAGCACCCCTCCACTTT. This encodes CASSLGDRQAPLHF.